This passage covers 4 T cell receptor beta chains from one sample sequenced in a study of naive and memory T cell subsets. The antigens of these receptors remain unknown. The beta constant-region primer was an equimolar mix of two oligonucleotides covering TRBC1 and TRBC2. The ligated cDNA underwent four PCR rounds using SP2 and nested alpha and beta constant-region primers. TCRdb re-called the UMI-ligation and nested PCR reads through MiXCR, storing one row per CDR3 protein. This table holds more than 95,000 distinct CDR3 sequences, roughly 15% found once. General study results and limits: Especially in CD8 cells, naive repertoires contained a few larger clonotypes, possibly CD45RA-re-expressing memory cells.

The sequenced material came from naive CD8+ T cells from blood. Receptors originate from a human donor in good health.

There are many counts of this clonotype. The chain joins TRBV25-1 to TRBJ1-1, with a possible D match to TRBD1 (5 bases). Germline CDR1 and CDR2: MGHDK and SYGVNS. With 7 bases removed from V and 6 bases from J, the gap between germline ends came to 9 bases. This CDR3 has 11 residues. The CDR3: CASNGGAEAFF. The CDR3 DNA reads TGTGCCAGCAACGGAGGGGCTGAAGCTTTCTTT.

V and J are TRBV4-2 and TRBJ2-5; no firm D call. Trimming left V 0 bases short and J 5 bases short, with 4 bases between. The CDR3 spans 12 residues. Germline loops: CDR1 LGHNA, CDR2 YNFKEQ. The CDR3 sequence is CASSQDWETQYF. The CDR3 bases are TGTGCCAGCAGCCAAGATTGGGAGACCCAGTACTTC.

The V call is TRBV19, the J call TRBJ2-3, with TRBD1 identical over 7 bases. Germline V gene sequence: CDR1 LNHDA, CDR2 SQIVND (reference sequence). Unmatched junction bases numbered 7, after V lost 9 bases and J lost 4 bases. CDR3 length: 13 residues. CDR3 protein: CASGTVGADTQYF. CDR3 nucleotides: TGTGCCAGCGGGACAGTGGGCGCAGATACGCAGTATTTT.

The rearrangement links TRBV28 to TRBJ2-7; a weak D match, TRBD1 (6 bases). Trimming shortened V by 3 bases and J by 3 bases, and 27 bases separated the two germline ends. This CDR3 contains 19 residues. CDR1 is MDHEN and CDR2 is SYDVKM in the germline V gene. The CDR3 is CASSLGHPGTRHLLYEQYF. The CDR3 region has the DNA TGTGCCAGCAGTTTGGGACACCCGGGCACCCGGCATCTACTCTACGAGCAGTACTTC.